This is a list of T cell receptor beta chains from one sample in a study of T cells in Graves' hyperthyroidism and ophthalmopathy. TCRdb processed the multiplex PCR reads anew with MiXCR; each CDR3 protein has one entry. The sample carries about 640,000 distinct CDR3 sequences, about a fifth recorded once. Sequencing was done on a sample of blood. Receptors originate from a man younger than 45 with Graves' ophthalmopathy. Each CDR3 is given with its conserved first and last residue. The order of the fields is CDR3 DNA, CDR3 protein, clone size, V gene, J gene, D gene, CDR3 length. The D gene is left open where the match is weak. Clone sizes are given selectively: once, few, many, or a class where the clone is expanded.

cdr3_nt: TGTGCCAGCAGCGTAATATCCCACAGGATGAACACTGAAGCTTTCTTT
cdr3_aa: CASSVISHRMNTEAFF
clone_size: few
v_call: TRBV9
j_call: TRBJ1-1
d_call: -
cdr3_length: 16

cdr3_nt: TGCGCCAGCAGCGCGGGACAGGGCTCCTACAATGAGCAGTTCTTC
cdr3_aa: CASSAGQGSYNEQFF
clone_size: many
v_call: TRBV5-1
j_call: TRBJ2-1
d_call: TRBD1
cdr3_length: 15

cdr3_nt: TGTGCCAGCAGCCCCCGCGGGGGACTAGCGGGAGTCCCAGGCCACAATGAGCAGTTCTTC
cdr3_aa: CASSPRGGLAGVPGHNEQFF
clone_size: few
v_call: TRBV7-8
j_call: TRBJ2-1
d_call: TRBD2
cdr3_length: 20

cdr3_nt: TGTGCCAGCAGCCTTGGACAGGGGGCATTTCTCACAGATACGCAGTATTTT
cdr3_aa: CASSLGQGAFLTDTQYF
clone_size: -
v_call: TRBV11-2
j_call: TRBJ2-3
d_call: TRBD1
cdr3_length: 17

cdr3_nt: TGTGCCAGCAGATTGGGACAGCAAGAGACCCAGTACTTC
cdr3_aa: CASRLGQQETQYF
clone_size: -
v_call: TRBV7-9
j_call: TRBJ2-5
d_call: TRBD1
cdr3_length: 13

cdr3_nt: TGCGCCAGCAGCCAAGACGCGACCCAAGAGACCCAGTACTTC
cdr3_aa: CASSQDATQETQYF
clone_size: -
v_call: TRBV4-1
j_call: TRBJ2-5
d_call: -
cdr3_length: 14

cdr3_nt: TGTGCCAGCAGTTACTTATCCTACAATGAGCAGTTCTTC
cdr3_aa: CASSYLSYNEQFF
clone_size: many
v_call: TRBV6-2/TRBV6-3
j_call: TRBJ2-1
d_call: -
cdr3_length: 13

cdr3_nt: TGTGCCAGCAGCTTGAGACGCACAGATACGCAGTATTTT
cdr3_aa: CASSLRRTDTQYF
clone_size: many
v_call: TRBV11-2
j_call: TRBJ2-3
d_call: -
cdr3_length: 13

cdr3_nt: TGTGCCAGCAGCTTGGTGGGCCCGGGGACCAGTGGGACCCAGTACTTC
cdr3_aa: CASSLVGPGTSGTQYF
clone_size: -
v_call: TRBV7-3
j_call: TRBJ2-5
d_call: -
cdr3_length: 16

cdr3_nt: TGTGCCACACACGGGGAGCTCTACAATGAGCAGCTCTTC
cdr3_aa: CATHGELYNEQLF
clone_size: -
v_call: TRBV10-3
j_call: TRBJ2-1
d_call: -
cdr3_length: 13

cdr3_nt: TGTGCCAGCAGTTTGCAAGATCAGCCCCAGCATTTT
cdr3_aa: CASSLQDQPQHF
clone_size: many
v_call: TRBV28
j_call: TRBJ1-5
d_call: -
cdr3_length: 12

cdr3_nt: TGTGCCAGCAAACTAGAGGCCAAAAACATTCAGTACTTC
cdr3_aa: CASKLEAKNIQYF
clone_size: many
v_call: TRBV2
j_call: TRBJ2-4
d_call: -
cdr3_length: 13

cdr3_nt: TGTGCCAGCAGTCCCTCGGGAGGACAGGGGAACACTGAAGCTTTCTTT
cdr3_aa: CASSPSGGQGNTEAFF
clone_size: -
v_call: TRBV28
j_call: TRBJ1-1
d_call: TRBD1
cdr3_length: 16

cdr3_nt: TGTGCCAGCAGCAAAGGACTAGCGAGCTCCTACGAGCAGTACTTC
cdr3_aa: CASSKGLASSYEQYF
clone_size: few
v_call: TRBV7-3
j_call: TRBJ2-7
d_call: TRBD2
cdr3_length: 15

cdr3_nt: TGTGCCAGCTCACTAGCGGGGATTTCCTACGAGCAGTACTTC
cdr3_aa: CASSLAGISYEQYF
clone_size: many
v_call: TRBV18
j_call: TRBJ2-7
d_call: TRBD2
cdr3_length: 14

cdr3_nt: TGTGCCTGGAGTGTGTTGGGGTTACCCTACGAGCAGTACTTC
cdr3_aa: CAWSVLGLPYEQYF
clone_size: -
v_call: TRBV30
j_call: TRBJ2-7
d_call: -
cdr3_length: 14

cdr3_nt: TGTGCCAGCAGCGCCCAAGCGGGAGCGAATGAGCAGTTCTTC
cdr3_aa: CASSAQAGANEQFF
clone_size: -
v_call: TRBV7-2
j_call: TRBJ2-1
d_call: TRBD2
cdr3_length: 14

cdr3_nt: TGTGCCAGCAGTTACGGGGGTTCGGGCGAGCAGTACTTC
cdr3_aa: CASSYGGSGEQYF
clone_size: few
v_call: TRBV6-5
j_call: TRBJ2-7
d_call: -
cdr3_length: 13

cdr3_nt: TGCAGCGTCCCTTGGACGACAGGGCTAGGGGAGACCCAGTACTTC
cdr3_aa: CSVPWTTGLGETQYF
clone_size: -
v_call: TRBV29-1
j_call: TRBJ2-5
d_call: TRBD1
cdr3_length: 15

cdr3_nt: TGTGCCAGCAGCGGAGCCAGGGCAGGTGGAAACACCATATATTTT
cdr3_aa: CASSGARAGGNTIYF
clone_size: few
v_call: TRBV9
j_call: TRBJ1-3
d_call: -
cdr3_length: 15

cdr3_nt: TGTGCCAGCAGCCCCCCCGGGGCGGCCCAAGAGACCCAGTACTTC
cdr3_aa: CASSPPGAAQETQYF
clone_size: few
v_call: TRBV28
j_call: TRBJ2-5
d_call: -
cdr3_length: 15

cdr3_nt: TGTGCCAGCAGGGGGGACACTCCCTACGAGCAGTACTTC
cdr3_aa: CASRGDTPYEQYF
clone_size: -
v_call: TRBV6-1
j_call: TRBJ2-7
d_call: -
cdr3_length: 13

cdr3_nt: TGCAGTACAGGGGTAAGCACTGAAGCTTTCTTT
cdr3_aa: CSTGVSTEAFF
clone_size: few
v_call: TRBV20-1
j_call: TRBJ1-1
d_call: TRBD1
cdr3_length: 11

cdr3_nt: TGTGCCAGCAGCCCCGGGTCGATAGTATTCAGTCAGCCCCAGCATTTT
cdr3_aa: CASSPGSIVFSQPQHF
clone_size: -
v_call: TRBV7-2
j_call: TRBJ1-5
d_call: -
cdr3_length: 16

cdr3_nt: TGTGCCAGCAGTTTAATCCAGGGGTTGTTTGAGAACACTGAAGCTTTCTTT
cdr3_aa: CASSLIQGLFENTEAFF
clone_size: many
v_call: TRBV12-3/TRBV12-4
j_call: TRBJ1-1
d_call: -
cdr3_length: 17

cdr3_nt: TGTGCCAGCAGTTACGCGGGAGGCCCCTACGAGCAGTACTTC
cdr3_aa: CASSYAGGPYEQYF
clone_size: many
v_call: TRBV6-1
j_call: TRBJ2-7
d_call: TRBD2
cdr3_length: 14

cdr3_nt: TGCAGTGCTAGTAACAGCCGCAACTATGGCTACACCTTC
cdr3_aa: CSASNSRNYGYTF
clone_size: few
v_call: TRBV20-1
j_call: TRBJ1-2
d_call: -
cdr3_length: 13

cdr3_nt: TGTGCCAGCAGTCCCTCGGGGGCCATGACGTCCCAGCATTTT
cdr3_aa: CASSPSGAMTSQHF
clone_size: many
v_call: TRBV12-3/TRBV12-4
j_call: TRBJ1-5
d_call: -
cdr3_length: 14

cdr3_nt: TGCGCCAGCAGCTTCGGTTCAGTAGCTAATGAAAAACTGTTTTTT
cdr3_aa: CASSFGSVANEKLFF
clone_size: -
v_call: TRBV5-1
j_call: TRBJ1-4
d_call: -
cdr3_length: 15

cdr3_nt: TGCAGTGCTAGGGACGGACTTAACGCTGGCTACACCTTC
cdr3_aa: CSARDGLNAGYTF
clone_size: -
v_call: TRBV20-1
j_call: TRBJ1-2
d_call: -
cdr3_length: 13

cdr3_nt: TGTGCCAGCAGTTTAGGGGGACAATATGGCTACACCTTC
cdr3_aa: CASSLGGQYGYTF
clone_size: -
v_call: TRBV28
j_call: TRBJ1-2
d_call: -
cdr3_length: 13

cdr3_nt: TGCGCCAGCAGCCCTGGAAGCGGGGAAGCTAACTATGGCTACACCTTC
cdr3_aa: CASSPGSGEANYGYTF
clone_size: many
v_call: TRBV5-1
j_call: TRBJ1-2
d_call: -
cdr3_length: 16

cdr3_nt: TGTGCCAGCAGCCGAGCCAGAGAGACCCAGTACTTC
cdr3_aa: CASSRARETQYF
clone_size: many
v_call: TRBV7-2
j_call: TRBJ2-5
d_call: -
cdr3_length: 12

cdr3_nt: TGTGCCAGCAGCTTGAGACTAGCGGGAGGGCCTGCCGAGCAGTACTTC
cdr3_aa: CASSLRLAGGPAEQYF
clone_size: many
v_call: TRBV7-2
j_call: TRBJ2-7
d_call: TRBD2
cdr3_length: 16

cdr3_nt: TGTGCCAGCAGTGAAATTCGGCTAGCGGGAGGTACCGGGGAGCTGTTTTTT
cdr3_aa: CASSEIRLAGGTGELFF
clone_size: -
v_call: TRBV2
j_call: TRBJ2-2
d_call: TRBD2
cdr3_length: 17

cdr3_nt: TGTGCCAGCAGCCAAGATATGGGGGAGTACTACAATGAGCAGTTCTTC
cdr3_aa: CASSQDMGEYYNEQFF
clone_size: many
v_call: TRBV3-1
j_call: TRBJ2-1
d_call: -
cdr3_length: 16

cdr3_nt: TGTGCCAGCAGCAAACCTGGGTCTGCCTACGAGCAGTACTTC
cdr3_aa: CASSKPGSAYEQYF
clone_size: many
v_call: TRBV11-2
j_call: TRBJ2-7
d_call: -
cdr3_length: 14

cdr3_nt: TGCAGTGCCCCCGGGTTCAGGGGACGAGGGAGAGGGGCTAACACCGGGGAGCTGTTTTTT
cdr3_aa: CSAPGFRGRGRGANTGELFF
clone_size: -
v_call: TRBV20-1
j_call: TRBJ2-2
d_call: -
cdr3_length: 20

cdr3_nt: TGTGCCAGCAGGCAGGGACAGGGGTTCGGGGAGACCCAGTACTTC
cdr3_aa: CASRQGQGFGETQYF
clone_size: -
v_call: TRBV6-1
j_call: TRBJ2-5
d_call: TRBD1
cdr3_length: 15

cdr3_nt: TGTGCCAGCAGTCTTCCAGGGGGCCGGAAGCAAGAGACCCAGTACTTC
cdr3_aa: CASSLPGGRKQETQYF
clone_size: -
v_call: TRBV6-1
j_call: TRBJ2-5
d_call: TRBD1
cdr3_length: 16

cdr3_nt: TGCAGTGCCGCGGACAGGGTTCGGGGTGTATGGTCGAATGAGCAGTTCTTC
cdr3_aa: CSAADRVRGVWSNEQFF
clone_size: -
v_call: TRBV20-1
j_call: TRBJ2-1
d_call: TRBD1
cdr3_length: 17

cdr3_nt: TGTGCCAGCAGTTTGCCCCTCACAGATACGCAGTATTTT
cdr3_aa: CASSLPLTDTQYF
clone_size: many
v_call: TRBV28
j_call: TRBJ2-3
d_call: -
cdr3_length: 13

cdr3_nt: TGTGCCAGCAGTGGAGGGCAGGGAGGGAGGTTGCGGGAGACCCAGTACTTC
cdr3_aa: CASSGGQGGRLRETQYF
clone_size: -
v_call: TRBV5-4
j_call: TRBJ2-5
d_call: TRBD2
cdr3_length: 17

cdr3_nt: TGCGCCAGCAGCTTGAGTATCGGGGACAGGGGTTACGAGCAGTACTTC
cdr3_aa: CASSLSIGDRGYEQYF
clone_size: many
v_call: TRBV5-1
j_call: TRBJ2-7
d_call: TRBD1
cdr3_length: 16

cdr3_nt: TGTGCCAGCAGTTTAAGAACGGGGAATCAGCCCCAGCATTTT
cdr3_aa: CASSLRTGNQPQHF
clone_size: many
v_call: TRBV28
j_call: TRBJ1-5
d_call: -
cdr3_length: 14

cdr3_nt: TGTGCCAGCAGTGTAAATGGGGAGACTATGAACACTGAAGCTTTCTTT
cdr3_aa: CASSVNGETMNTEAFF
clone_size: many
v_call: TRBV28
j_call: TRBJ1-1
d_call: -
cdr3_length: 16

cdr3_nt: TGTGCCAGCAGCTTAGTCACTCAGGGGGGCCAAGAGACCCAGTACTTC
cdr3_aa: CASSLVTQGGQETQYF
clone_size: few
v_call: TRBV7-8
j_call: TRBJ2-5
d_call: -
cdr3_length: 16

cdr3_nt: TGTGCCAGTAGTAAGAAATACACAGATACGCAGTATTTT
cdr3_aa: CASSKKYTDTQYF
clone_size: -
v_call: TRBV19
j_call: TRBJ2-3
d_call: -
cdr3_length: 13

cdr3_nt: TGTGCCAGCAGTTTTAGTGGTCCGCGGGCCAACGTCCTGACTTTC
cdr3_aa: CASSFSGPRANVLTF
clone_size: few
v_call: TRBV28
j_call: TRBJ2-6
d_call: -
cdr3_length: 15

cdr3_nt: TGTGCCAGCAGTTATACCGGGACAGGGGTCTACGAGCAGTACTTC
cdr3_aa: CASSYTGTGVYEQYF
clone_size: -
v_call: TRBV6-5
j_call: TRBJ2-7
d_call: TRBD1
cdr3_length: 15

cdr3_nt: TGCAGCGTTGACGGGACTAGCGGTTTCTCCTACAATGAGCAGTTCTTC
cdr3_aa: CSVDGTSGFSYNEQFF
clone_size: -
v_call: TRBV29-1
j_call: TRBJ2-1
d_call: TRBD2
cdr3_length: 16

cdr3_nt: TGCGCCAGCAGTGCGGGACTAGGTACAGATACGCAGTATTTT
cdr3_aa: CASSAGLGTDTQYF
clone_size: many
v_call: TRBV5-1
j_call: TRBJ2-3
d_call: TRBD2
cdr3_length: 14

cdr3_nt: TGTGCCAGCAGCTGGGGACTAGCGCACTCCTACAATGAGCAGTTCTTC
cdr3_aa: CASSWGLAHSYNEQFF
clone_size: many
v_call: TRBV11-2
j_call: TRBJ2-1
d_call: TRBD2
cdr3_length: 16